The sequence of this T cell receptor beta chain was determined in a study of siplizumab effects on memory and regulatory T cells. Findings and caveats of the study: With siplizumab, cumulative frequency of CD4+ memory-derived alloreactive sequences dropped significantly.

TCRdb's table, derived via immunoSEQ multiplex PCR, lists solely in-frame clones and lacks some. The repertoire holds approximately 16,000 clones, with less than 50% as singletons. This clone was observed a few times. Antigen specificity is unknown. The authors kept the mixed lymphocyte reaction cells in coculture at 37°C for over five days. The sample taken for sequencing was CFSE-low (dividing) CD4+ T cells sorted from an allogeneic mixed lymphocyte reaction. The clonotype comes from a human donor in good health; the cells came from an allogeneic mixed lymphocyte reaction. Some clones in this sample may be carry-over from other donors' samples.

Here the CDR3 reads CSVGVATNEKLFF. The CDR3 DNA is TGCAGCGTTGGGGTCGCAACTAATGAAAAACTGTTTTTT. This chain links TRBV29-1 with TRBJ1-4; the D is unclear. The CDR3 length is 13 residues. Germline V gene data show CDR1 as SQVTM and CDR2 as ANQGSEA. V lost 4 bases to trimming and J lost 0 bases, with 6 bases between them.